This T cell receptor (beta chain) is drawn from a study of blood T cell repertoires in COVID-19. Study in general: Samples of COVID-19 (acute and convalescent) were obtained from the United States, Italy and Spain. Sample material is recorded as cDNA or gDNA derived from T cells, B-cell-depleted T cells, or PBMCs.

The Seattle site enrolled patients during active infection and followed them longitudinally. Original data processing: The assay estimated nucleated cells by amplifying reference gene primers. The assay was immunoSEQ multiplex PCR, and TCRdb's table has in-frame clones only and misses some. Clone size and V and J calls were adopted from that table, with D and trimming inferred from the DNA. This repertoire shows over 130,000 clones, 88% found once; its top ten account for approximately 2.5%. The CDR3 extends over 12 amino acids. Trimming took 5 bases from V and 2 from J, leaving 6 bases between them. Germline V gene lookup returns CDR1 SGHAT and CDR2 FQDESV (reference sequence).

The gene calls are TRBV11-1 and TRBJ2-5; D unclear. This TCR was recovered from a human donor with COVID-19, enrolled during active disease. The donor label of this sample is uncertain. The sequenced sample was peripheral blood. The CDR3 DNA sequence: TGTGCCAGCAGCCCCGGTCAAGAGACCCAGTACTTC. Its translation: CASSPGQETQYF.